Following are 27 T cell receptor beta chains from one sample sequenced in a study of blood T cell repertoires in COVID-19. TCRdb keeps only in-frame clones here, not all; method: immunoSEQ multiplex PCR. The sample lists some 150,000 clones; 70% to 90% were seen once. The sequencing input was peripheral blood. These receptors all come from a woman in her forties or fifties with acute or convalescent COVID-19.

This chain connects TRBV7-9 to TRBJ2-3; 8 nucleotides agree with TRBD2. The germline V gene encodes CDR1 SEHNR and CDR2 FQNEAQ (reference sequence). The junction had 19 bases not matched to a gene; V was cut back by 5 bases and J by 9 bases. The CDR3 has 17 amino acids. The CDR3 nucleotides read TGTGCCAGCAGCCAAACTGCGACTAGCGCCGCCGGGGGGACGCAGTATTTT. Its translation is CASSQTATSAAGGTQYF.

The rearrangement uses TRBV7-2 and TRBJ1-1; D is undetermined. Trimming cost V 4 bases and J 1 base, with 10 bases left between them. Germline V gene data show CDR1 as SGHTA and CDR2 as FQGNSA. This CDR3 region has 14 residues. CDR3 residues: CASSSRLQNTEAFF. In DNA form, the CDR3 reads TGTGCCAGCAGCTCGAGACTGCAGAACACTGAAGCTTTCTTT.

The V gene is TRBV4-3, the J gene TRBJ2-7; D uncertain. Trimming cost V 0 bases and J 0 bases, with 6 bases left between them. CDR1 is LGHNA and CDR2 is YSLEER in the germline V gene. The CDR3 loop spans 14 amino acids. This chain's CDR3 is CASSQESASYEQYF. CDR3 sequence (DNA): TGCGCCAGCAGCCAAGAAAGCGCCTCCTACGAGCAGTACTTC.

The rearrangement uses TRBV25-1 and TRBJ2-2, with a weak D call TRBD2 (5 bases). Trimming stripped 2 bases from V and 1 base from J, with 11 bases between. Germline-derived CDR1 and CDR2 are MGHDK and SYGVNS. The CDR3 consists of 16 residues. CDR3 sequence reads: CASSEAGGLNTGELFF. CDR3 nucleotides: TGTGCCAGCAGTGAAGCTGGCGGGTTGAACACCGGGGAGCTGTTTTTT.

V usage is TRBV3-1 (or the pseudogene TRBV3-2) and J usage is TRBJ2-2; weak D call: TRBD1 (6 bases). This CDR3 has 15 residues. V was clipped by 6 bases and J by 3 bases, with 14 bases between them. Germline CDR1 LGHDT, CDR2 YNNKEL (reference sequence). The CDR3 DNA sequence: TGTGCCAGCAGGTTGGGCAGGGGAGACACCGGGGAGCTGTTTTTT. It translates to CASRLGRGDTGELFF.

The chain recombines TRBV5-6 with TRBJ1-2, with D hard to call. Germline assignment: CDR1 SGHDT and CDR2 YYEEEE. The CDR3 has 14 residues. The ends were cut back, 2 bases at V and 7 bases at J, with 15 bases in the middle. Here the CDR3 reads CASSFVADLGGYTF. DNA for the CDR3: TGTGCCAGCAGCTTCGTCGCAGACTTAGGTGGCTACACCTTC.

The chain couples TRBV24-1 to TRBJ2-7; perhaps TRBD2 as D (5 bases). Deletions cut 3 bases from V and 2 bases from J, with 19 bases between. Germline V gives CDR1 KGHDR, CDR2 SFDVKD. The CDR3 covers 17 residues. CDR3 sequence reads: CATSDTYAEGVAYEQYF. CDR3 DNA: TGTGCCACCAGTGATACATACGCCGAGGGTGTAGCCTACGAGCAGTACTTC.

The chain's CDR3 is CASIFSYEQFF. In nucleotides, the CDR3 is TGTGCCAGCATCTTTAGCTATGAGCAGTTCTTC. The V gene is TRBV2, the J gene TRBJ2-1; no reliable D call. Germline loops: CDR1 SNHLY, CDR2 FYNNEI. V lost 7 bases and J lost 8, with 9 bases in between. The CDR3 contains 11 residues.

The chain couples TRBV21-1 to TRBJ2-7; the table calls TRBD2, which could not be checked here. TRBV21-1 is recorded as a pseudogene. CDR3 size: 16 residues. The CDR3 region has the DNA TGTGCCAGCAGCAATAAGGACGGGCGGGGTTTCTACGAGCAGTACTTC. This sequence encodes CASSNKDGRGFYEQYF.

V gene TRBV19 combines with J gene TRBJ2-3, with 9 bases identical to TRBD2. Germline CDR1 LNHDA, CDR2 SQIVND (reference sequence). V lost 3 bases, J lost 1 base, and 5 bases stayed unmatched. The CDR3 is 16 residues long. Here the CDR3 DNA reads TGTGCCAGTAGTATGTGGGCTAGCGGGGGCACAGATACGCAGTATTTT. Its translation is CASSMWASGGTDTQYF. Looking up the rest from reference TRBV19 and TRBJ2-3 gives the full variable domain: DGGITQSPKYLFRKEGQNVTLSCEQNLNHDAMYWYRQDPGQGLRLIYYSQIVNDFQKGDIAEGYSVSREKKESFPLTVTSAQKNPTAFYLCASSMWASGGTDTQYFGPGTRLTVL.

The rearrangement uses TRBV2 and TRBJ1-4; D might be TRBD1 (6 bases). The CDR3 length is 16 residues. Germline CDR1 SNHLY, CDR2 FYNNEI. V shed 4 bases and J shed 0 bases, with 12 bases lying between them. The CDR3 loop reads CASSGQGYATNEKLFF. In DNA, the CDR3 is TGTGCCAGCAGTGGTCAGGGGTATGCAACTAATGAAAAACTGTTTTTT.

This clone was seen a few times. V and J are TRBV28 and TRBJ2-5; 7 nucleotides align to TRBD1. J lost 2 bases, V lost 2 bases, and 2 bases had no gene match. This CDR3 is 14 amino acids long. Germline CDR1 is MDHEN and CDR2 is SYDVKM. CDR3 bases: TGTGCCAGCAGTTTAGGGACAGCACAAGAGACCCAGTACTTC. Amino acid sequence: CASSLGTAQETQYF.

This clone came up a few times. Germline is not matched at one junction end, which may reflect a read error. The DNA for the CDR3 is TGTGCCAGTAGGATAGGACAGGGAAGGACTGAAGCTTTCTTT. Translation: CASRIGQGRTEAFF. V and J are TRBV19 and TRBJ1-1, with 8 bases matching TRBD1. The CDR3 is 14 residues long. The germline CDR1 and CDR2 sequences are LNHDA and SQIVND (reference sequence).

The chain recombines TRBV6-6 with TRBJ1-4; D is possibly TRBD1 (6 bases). Germline-derived CDR1 and CDR2 are MNHNY and SVGAGI (reference sequence). The CDR3 consists of 14 residues. Trimming took 8 bases from V and 7 from J, leaving 17 bases between them. CDR3: CASRGPGTSEKLFF. The CDR3 nucleotides are TGTGCCAGCCGAGGTCCCGGGACATCTGAAAAACTGTTTTTT.

V is TRBV7-6 and J is TRBJ2-1; 7 bases align to TRBD2. V lost 5 bases and J lost 4; bases outside the gene matches: 8. The germline gives CDR1 SGHVS, CDR2 FNYEAQ. The CDR3 length is 15 residues. DNA of the CDR3: TGTGCCAGCAGCATGCGACTAGCAGATTACAATGAGCAGTTCTTC. It encodes CASSMRLADYNEQFF.

The CDR3 is CASSPRTGTYEQYF. CDR3 nucleotide sequence: TGTGCCAGCAGCCCCCGGACAGGGACCTACGAGCAGTACTTC. V usage is TRBV11-1 and J usage is TRBJ2-7; 8 bases are a match to TRBD1. The CDR3 consists of 14 residues. CDR1 is SGHAT, CDR2 FQDESV, per germline (reference sequence). V trimming: 5 bases; J trimming: 2 bases; junction bases outside the gene matches: 5.

The V call is TRBV4-2, the J call TRBJ2-3; 15 bases are a match to TRBD2. The CDR3 totals 19 residues. Germline V gives CDR1 LGHNA, CDR2 YNFKEQ. J gave up 0 bases and V 0 bases, and 4 bases lay outside the gene matches. CDR3 amino acids: CASSQDGLAGGPSTDTQYF. CDR3 DNA: TGTGCCAGCAGCCAAGATGGACTAGCGGGGGGGCCTAGCACAGATACGCAGTATTTT.

The chain combines TRBV27 with TRBJ2-3, with 9 bases aligning to TRBD1. The CDR3 is 14 amino acids. V lost 7 bases, J lost 1 base, and 3 bases stayed unmatched. Germline V gene data show CDR1 as MNHEY and CDR2 as SMNVEV (reference sequence). The CDR3 here is CASTRDRGTDTQYF. CDR3 sequence (DNA): TGTGCCAGCACCCGGGACAGGGGCACAGATACGCAGTATTTT.

The chain employs TRBV3-1 (or the pseudogene TRBV3-2) and TRBJ1-5; tentative D call: TRBD1 (6 bases). Trimming took 3 bases from V and 2 from J, leaving 11 bases between them. The germline V gene encodes CDR1 LGHDT and CDR2 YNNKEL (reference sequence). This CDR3 contains 15 residues. CDR3 bases: TGTGCCAGCAGCCAGGACAGCGTTCGCAATCAGCCCCAGCATTTT. Its protein product is CASSQDSVRNQPQHF.

The V call is TRBV6-5, the J call TRBJ1-1; D gene uncertain. Germline-derived CDR1 and CDR2 are MNHEY and SVGAGI. V lost 2 bases and J 1 base, leaving 11 bases between the germline ends. The CDR3 consists of 15 residues. CDR3 sequence: CASSYGFSGNTEAFF. In DNA form, the CDR3 reads TGTGCCAGCAGTTACGGGTTTTCGGGGAACACTGAAGCTTTCTTT.

V and J are TRBV27 and TRBJ2-1; 7 bases match TRBD2. Unmatched junction bases numbered 9, after V lost 8 bases and J lost 2 bases. The germline gives CDR1 MNHEY, CDR2 SMNVEV (reference sequence). The CDR3 totals 15 residues. CDR3 in DNA: TGTGCCAGCCTAGCGGCAGACCTCGCCTACAATGAGCAGTTCTTC. Protein: CASLAADLAYNEQFF.

Worth noting for this clone: Other DNA variants within this sample encode the same CDR3. The chain carries TRBV18 and TRBJ1-5; 10 positions agree with TRBD1. V dropped 6 bases and J dropped 0; count of bases not matched to a gene: 5. In germline, CDR1 is KGHSH, CDR2 LQKENI. The CDR3 contains 16 residues. CDR3 coding DNA: TGTGCCAGCTCGGCCGGGACAGGGGATAGCAATCAGCCCCAGCATTTT. This codes for CASSAGTGDSNQPQHF.

The chain links TRBV19 to TRBJ1-2; D unclear. CDR1 is LNHDA and CDR2 is SQIVND in the germline V gene (reference sequence). CDR3 length: 17 residues. The CDR3 nucleotides are TGTGCATCTCGGGGATTCTTGACGGTAGATACTAACTATGGCTACACCTTC. Protein: CASRGFLTVDTNYGYTF.

The chain combines TRBV5-1 with TRBJ1-4, with TRBD1 matching over 8 bases. Germline V gives CDR1 SGHRS, CDR2 YFSETQ. The CDR3 length is 15 residues. J lost 0 bases, V lost 8 bases, and 6 bases had no gene match. This CDR3 is CASNPGGSTNEKLFF. In DNA form, the CDR3 reads TGCGCCAGTAATCCAGGGGGCTCAACTAATGAAAAACTGTTTTTT.

This clone was counted once. V usage is TRBV6-2 or TRBV6-3 and J usage is TRBJ1-2; 8 nucleotides agree with TRBD1. The CDR3 length is 15 residues. Germline-derived CDR1 and CDR2 are MNHEY and SVGEGT. V gave up 0 bases and J gave up 8 bases; unmatched junction bases: 8. CDR3 nucleotides: TGTGCCAGCAGTTACTCTCACGACAGGGGAGAAGGCTACACCTTC. It translates to CASSYSHDRGEGYTF.

The genes are TRBV18 and TRBJ2-7; 7 bases are a match to TRBD1. The CDR3 extends over 14 amino acids. Germline V CDR1 and CDR2: KGHSH, LQKENI. Trimming took 4 bases from V and 2 from J; bases not matched to a gene: 5. The CDR3: CASSRDSGPYEQYF. The CDR3, as DNA: TGTGCCAGCTCACGGGACAGTGGCCCCTACGAGCAGTACTTC.

The chain carries TRBV6-5 and TRBJ1-6, with a tentative D call TRBD1 (6 bases). Germline CDR1 reads MNHEY; CDR2 reads SVGAGI. The germline V and J ends were trimmed by 6 bases and 8 bases, with 17 bases remaining between them. The CDR3 runs to 15 residues. The CDR3, as DNA: TGTGCCAGCAGGCTCACGGGGGGGCCGGATTCACCCCTCCACTTT. Its translation is CASRLTGGPDSPLHF.